The next 12 T cell receptor beta chains were all read from a single sample in a study of blood T cell repertoires in COVID-19. TCRdb's table, derived via immunoSEQ multiplex PCR, lists solely in-frame clones and lacks some. The sample carries roughly 250,000 clones, approximately 83% recorded once. Sequencing was carried out using peripheral blood. Receptor source: a human donor in a cohort sampled during active COVID-19.

This chain joins TRBV12-3 or TRBV12-4 and TRBJ1-1; D is possibly TRBD1 (5 bases). V was clipped by 6 bases and J by 11 bases, with 19 bases between them. The CDR3 runs 13 residues. The CDR3 DNA follows: TGTGCCAGCAGCTGGGGGGAGGGGATCGAGGCTTTCTTT. As protein: CASSWGEGIEAFF.

The V gene is TRBV10-3, the J gene TRBJ1-6; 7 bases match TRBD1. The germline gives CDR1 ENHRY, CDR2 SYGVKD. Trimming cost V 0 bases and J 8 bases; bases outside gene matches: 1. The CDR3 runs 14 residues. The CDR3 region is CAISESRGHSPLHF. DNA of the CDR3: TGTGCCATCAGTGAGTCGAGGGGGCATTCACCCCTCCACTTT.

This clone turned up a few times. The gene calls are TRBV5-1 and TRBJ1-1; D not certain. The V end was cut by 7 bases, the J end by 2 bases, with 12 bases between. Per the germline V gene, CDR1 is SGHRS and CDR2 is YFSETQ. The CDR3 has 13 residues. The CDR3 reads CASHREVNTEAFF. The CDR3 region has the DNA TGCGCCAGCCATAGGGAGGTTAACACTGAAGCTTTCTTT.

This clone was found once. This sequence joins TRBV20-1 and TRBJ2-5; 10 nucleotides agree with TRBD2. Germline CDR1 DFQATT, CDR2 SNEGSKA (reference sequence). The CDR3 is made up of 14 amino acids. With V trimmed by 3 bases and J by 2 bases, 3 bases remained unmatched. The CDR3 nucleotides read TGCAGTGCTAGTAGGACTAGCGGACAAGAGACCCAGTACTTC. Protein product: CSASRTSGQETQYF.

V is TRBV10-2 and J is TRBJ2-3, with 10 bases matching TRBD2. The CDR3 runs to 14 residues. The germline CDR1 and CDR2 sequences are WSHSY and SAAADI. J lost 5 bases, V lost 6 bases, and 5 bases had no gene match. The CDR3 nucleotides are TGCGCCAGCAGGACAGCGGGGGGGCAAGATACGCAGTATTTT. Translated: CASRTAGGQDTQYF.

V is TRBV6-1 and J is TRBJ1-5; tentatively, D is TRBD1 (6 bases). V was cut by 0 bases and J by 3 bases, with 18 bases left in between. In germline, CDR1 is MNHNS, CDR2 SASEGT. The CDR3 length is 18 residues. In DNA, the CDR3 is TGTGCCAGCAGTGAAGCAATGGGGTCTCTGGGGGCCAATCAGCCCCAGCATTTT. Amino acid sequence: CASSEAMGSLGANQPQHF.

This clone was found once. The V and J genes are TRBV11-3 and TRBJ2-5, with 9 bases matching TRBD1. The CDR3 loop spans 15 amino acids. Trimming at V came to 5 bases and at J to 4 bases, leaving 8 bases not matched to a gene. Germline-derived CDR1 and CDR2 are SGHNT and YENEEA. The CDR3 nucleotides are TGTGCCAGCAGCAGTGGGGGGACAGGGAGAGAGACCCAGTACTTC. It specifies CASSSGGTGRETQYF.

The chain joins TRBV7-2 to TRBJ2-5; 9 bases match TRBD2. CDR3 length equals 14 residues. With V trimmed by 6 bases and J by 4 bases, 6 bases remained unmatched. The germline CDR1 and CDR2 sequences are SGHTA and FQGNSA. CDR3 coding DNA: TGTGCCAGCAGGCCGACTAGCGGATCAGAGACCCAGTACTTC. Encoded protein: CASRPTSGSETQYF.

This clone was counted between two and nine times. V gene TRBV27 combines with J gene TRBJ2-5, with 8 bases aligning to TRBD2. Trimming removed 5 bases from V and 5 bases from J; junction bases left unmatched: 16. This CDR3 is 17 amino acids long. The germline gives CDR1 MNHEY, CDR2 SMNVEV (reference sequence). Written as DNA, the CDR3 is TGTGCCAGCAGTCTACTCTCCCAGAAGCGGGAGTGGGAGACCCAGTACTTC. Its translation is CASSLLSQKREWETQYF.

The genes are TRBV20-1 and TRBJ2-5, with TRBD2 matching 8 bases. The CDR3 is made up of 14 amino acids. The V and J ends lost 3 bases and 1 base, in that order; junction bases with no gene match: 4. Germline values: CDR1 DFQATT, CDR2 SNEGSKA (reference sequence). The CDR3 DNA sequence: TGCAGTGCTAGTCGCGGGAGGCTCCAAGAGACCCAGTACTTC. As protein: CSASRGRLQETQYF.

As regards this clone: The identical CDR3 is also encoded by other nucleotide sequences in the sample. The CDR3 DNA follows: TGTGCCAGCTCACTAAGGACAGGGGACGGCACCGGGGAGCTGTTTTTT. It is translated as CASSLRTGDGTGELFF. The gene calls are TRBV18 and TRBJ2-2; TRBD1 agrees at 9 bases. The CDR3 sequence is 16 residues long. The V gene's germline CDR1 is KGHSH and CDR2 LQKENI. The V segment lost 4 bases and the J segment 4 bases; nucleotides outside the gene matches: 7.

The chain joins TRBV10-1 to TRBJ2-7, with D perhaps matching TRBD1 (5 bases). CDR3 size: 15 residues. Germline CDR1 WNHNN, CDR2 SYGVQD (reference sequence). V was shortened by 0 bases and J by 7 bases, with 16 bases between the two germline ends. The CDR3 nucleotides are TGCGCCAGCAGTGAGTCTATAAGCCCCCACAGGGAGCAGTACTTC. Amino acid sequence: CASSESISPHREQYF.